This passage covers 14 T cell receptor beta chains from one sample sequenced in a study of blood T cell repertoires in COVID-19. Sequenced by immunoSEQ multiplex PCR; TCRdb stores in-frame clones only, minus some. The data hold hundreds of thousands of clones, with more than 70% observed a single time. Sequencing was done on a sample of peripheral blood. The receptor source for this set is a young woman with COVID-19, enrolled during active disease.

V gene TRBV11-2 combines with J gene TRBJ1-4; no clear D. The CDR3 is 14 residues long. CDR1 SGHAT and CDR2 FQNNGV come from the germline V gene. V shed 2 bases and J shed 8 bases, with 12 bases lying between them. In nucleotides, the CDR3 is TGTGCCAGCAGCTTACGCTTACTAGGGGAAAAACTGTTTTTT. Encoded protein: CASSLRLLGEKLFF.

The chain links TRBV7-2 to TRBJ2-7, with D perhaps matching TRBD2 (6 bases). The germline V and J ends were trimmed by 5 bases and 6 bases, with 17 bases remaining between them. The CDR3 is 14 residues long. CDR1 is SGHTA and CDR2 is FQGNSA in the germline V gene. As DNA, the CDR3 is TGTGCCAGCAGCCCGCGGGGTTCCCCCTTCGAGCAGTACTTC. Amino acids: CASSPRGSPFEQYF. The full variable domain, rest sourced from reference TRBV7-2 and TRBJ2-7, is GAGVSQSPSNKVTEKGKDVELRCDPISGHTALYWYRQSLGQGLEFLIYFQGNSAPDKSGLPSDRFSAERTGGSVSTLTIQRTQQEDSAVYLCASSPRGSPFEQYFGPGTRLTVT.

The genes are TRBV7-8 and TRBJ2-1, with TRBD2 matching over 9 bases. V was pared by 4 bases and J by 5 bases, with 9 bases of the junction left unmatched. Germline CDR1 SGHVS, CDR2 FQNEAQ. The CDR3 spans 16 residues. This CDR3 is CASSSSGGGANNEQFF. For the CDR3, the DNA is TGTGCCAGCAGCTCGAGTGGCGGGGGGGCCAACAATGAGCAGTTCTTC.

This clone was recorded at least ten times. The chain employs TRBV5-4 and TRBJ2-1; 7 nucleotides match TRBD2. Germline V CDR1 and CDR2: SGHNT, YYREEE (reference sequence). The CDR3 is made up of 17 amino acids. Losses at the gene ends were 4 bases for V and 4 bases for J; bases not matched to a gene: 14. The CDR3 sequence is CASSTTAGLVGYNEQFF. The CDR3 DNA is TGTGCCAGCAGCACAACAGCAGGACTAGTTGGTTACAATGAGCAGTTCTTC.

This chain's CDR3 is CASSQGAGKAEKLFF. The CDR3 DNA sequence: TGCGCCAGCAGCCAAGGGGCAGGCAAGGCAGAAAAACTGTTTTTT. The chain joins TRBV4-3 to TRBJ1-4; D remains unclear. Germline CDR1 and CDR2: LGHNA and YSLEER. The CDR3 totals 15 residues. V lost 1 base and J 8 bases, leaving 14 bases between the germline ends.

In nucleotides, the CDR3 is TGTGCCAGCAGCGCCCGACAGTCAGGCGATTCACCCCTCCACTTT. Its translation is CASSARQSGDSPLHF. This chain connects TRBV9 to TRBJ1-6, with a weak D call TRBD1 (5 bases). Germline V CDR1 and CDR2: SGDLS, YYNGEE. The CDR3 totals 15 residues. The V and J ends lost 3 bases and 8 bases respectively, with 15 bases between them.

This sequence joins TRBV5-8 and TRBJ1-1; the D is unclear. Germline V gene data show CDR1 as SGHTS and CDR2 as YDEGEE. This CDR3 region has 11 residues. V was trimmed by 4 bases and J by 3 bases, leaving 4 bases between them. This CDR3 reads CASSPYTEAFF. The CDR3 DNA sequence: TGTGCCAGCAGCCCCTACACTGAAGCTTTCTTT.

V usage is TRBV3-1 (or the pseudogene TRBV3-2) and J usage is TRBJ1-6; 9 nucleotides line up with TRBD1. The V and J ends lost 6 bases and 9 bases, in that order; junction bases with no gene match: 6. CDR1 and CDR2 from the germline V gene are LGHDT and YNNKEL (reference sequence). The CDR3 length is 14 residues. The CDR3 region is CASRLGTGPSPLHF. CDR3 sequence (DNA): TGTGCCAGCAGACTAGGGACAGGGCCTTCACCCCTCCACTTT.

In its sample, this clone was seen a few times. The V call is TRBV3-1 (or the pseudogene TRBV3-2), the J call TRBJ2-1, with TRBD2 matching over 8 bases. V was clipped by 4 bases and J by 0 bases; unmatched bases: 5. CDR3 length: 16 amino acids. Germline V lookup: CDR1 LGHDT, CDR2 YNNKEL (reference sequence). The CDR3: CASSPLSGSSYNEQFF. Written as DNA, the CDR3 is TGTGCCAGCAGCCCCCTAAGCGGGAGCTCCTACAATGAGCAGTTCTTC.

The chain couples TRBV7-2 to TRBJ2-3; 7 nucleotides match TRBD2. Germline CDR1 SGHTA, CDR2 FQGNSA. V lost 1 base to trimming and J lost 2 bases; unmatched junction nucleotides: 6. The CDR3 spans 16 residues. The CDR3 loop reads CASSLELADYTDTQYF. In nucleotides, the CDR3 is TGTGCCAGCAGCTTAGAGCTAGCGGATTACACAGATACGCAGTATTTT.

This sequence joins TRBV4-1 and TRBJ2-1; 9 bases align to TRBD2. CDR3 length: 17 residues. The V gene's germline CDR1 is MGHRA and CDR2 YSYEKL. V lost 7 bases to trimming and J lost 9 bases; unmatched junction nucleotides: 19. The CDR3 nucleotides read TGCGCCAGCACCCGATCCGACGGGACTAGCCAGAGGGGTGAGCAGTTCTTC. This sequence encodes CASTRSDGTSQRGEQFF.

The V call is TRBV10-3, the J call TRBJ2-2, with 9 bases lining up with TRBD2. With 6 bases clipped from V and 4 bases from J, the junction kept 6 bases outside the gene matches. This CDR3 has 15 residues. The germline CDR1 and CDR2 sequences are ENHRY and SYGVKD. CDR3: CAISIAGAPTGELFF. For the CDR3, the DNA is TGTGCCATCAGCATAGCGGGAGCGCCCACCGGGGAGCTGTTTTTT.

The CDR3 loop reads CASSFLAGGQYF. CDR3 coding DNA: TGTGCCAGCAGCTTCCTAGCGGGGGGGCAGTATTTT. The rearrangement joins TRBV7-2 to TRBJ2-3; 11 bases agree with TRBD2. Germline V gives CDR1 SGHTA, CDR2 FQGNSA. Trimming removed 3 bases from V and 11 bases from J; junction bases left unmatched: 1. The CDR3 runs to 12 residues.

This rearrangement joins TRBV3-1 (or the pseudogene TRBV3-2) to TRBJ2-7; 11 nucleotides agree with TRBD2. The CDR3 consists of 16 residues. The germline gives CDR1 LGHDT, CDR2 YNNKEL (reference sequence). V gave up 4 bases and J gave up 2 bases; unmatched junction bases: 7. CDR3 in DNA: TGTGCCAGCAGCCTCCGACTAGCGGGAACCGCCTACGAGCAGTACGTC. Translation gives CASSLRLAGTAYEQYV.